Each of the 4 T cell receptor beta chains below was sequenced from the same sample in a study of T cell repertoires in cytomegalovirus infection. TCRdb re-derived calls from the reads in MiXCR, one entry per CDR3 protein. The sample includes some 300,000 distinct CDR3 sequences, about a tenth of them seen just once. The sample comprised PBMCs. The origin of the receptors is a human donor in good health (CMV status not recorded). Some clones in this sample may be carry-over from other donors' samples.

This clonotype has more than one count but fewer than ten. This chain links TRBV20-1 with TRBJ1-1; D perhaps matches TRBD1 (6 bases). In germline, CDR1 is DFQATT, CDR2 SNEGSKA (reference sequence). Trimming pared 0 bases from V and 2 bases from J, leaving 10 bases between. This CDR3 comprises 14 residues. CDR3: CSAREPRGNTEAFF. Written as DNA, the CDR3 is TGCAGTGCTAGAGAGCCCAGGGGCAACACTGAAGCTTTCTTT.

This clonotype came up many times. V is TRBV28 and J is TRBJ2-3; weak D call: TRBD2 (6 bases). The germline gives CDR1 MDHEN, CDR2 SYDVKM. Trimming left V 8 bases short and J 7 bases short, with 7 bases between. The CDR3 spans 10 residues. The CDR3 spells CASGRNTQYF. DNA for the CDR3: TGTGCCAGCGGGAGGAATACGCAGTATTTT.

This clonotype was recorded at least ten times. V gene TRBV7-9 combines with J gene TRBJ1-1, with 9 bases aligning to TRBD1. The CDR3 is 16 residues long. With V trimmed by 6 bases and J by 1 base, 9 bases remained unmatched. In germline, CDR1 is SEHNR, CDR2 FQNEAQ (reference sequence). CDR3 residues: CASSVGTGRPNTEAFF. The CDR3 DNA reads as TGTGCCAGCAGTGTCGGGACAGGGAGGCCGAACACTGAAGCTTTCTTT.

This clonotype showed up just a few times. This rearrangement joins TRBV27 to TRBJ1-1, with 9 bases that match TRBD1. The CDR3 is 15 amino acids. The V gene's germline CDR1 is MNHEY and CDR2 SMNVEV (reference sequence). V was clipped by 5 bases and J by 4 bases; unmatched bases: 8. This CDR3 is CASSTGQGWGTEAFF. The CDR3 region has the DNA TGTGCCAGCAGTACGGGACAGGGATGGGGCACTGAAGCTTTCTTT.